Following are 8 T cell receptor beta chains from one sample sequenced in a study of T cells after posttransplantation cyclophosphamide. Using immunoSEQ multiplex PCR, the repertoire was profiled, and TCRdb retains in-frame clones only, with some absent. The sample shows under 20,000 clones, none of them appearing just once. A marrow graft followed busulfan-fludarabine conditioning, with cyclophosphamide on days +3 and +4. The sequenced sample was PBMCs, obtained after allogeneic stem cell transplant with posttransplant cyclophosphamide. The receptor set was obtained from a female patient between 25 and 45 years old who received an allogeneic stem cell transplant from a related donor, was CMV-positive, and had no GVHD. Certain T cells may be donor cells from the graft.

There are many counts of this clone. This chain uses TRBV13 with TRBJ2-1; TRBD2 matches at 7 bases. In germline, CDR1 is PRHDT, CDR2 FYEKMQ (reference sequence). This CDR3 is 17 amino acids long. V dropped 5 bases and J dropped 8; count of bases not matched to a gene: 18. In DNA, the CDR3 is TGTGCCAGCAGCCCGCAAATGTGGGAGGGCCGTTTTGATGAGCAGTTCTTC. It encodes CASSPQMWEGRFDEQFF.

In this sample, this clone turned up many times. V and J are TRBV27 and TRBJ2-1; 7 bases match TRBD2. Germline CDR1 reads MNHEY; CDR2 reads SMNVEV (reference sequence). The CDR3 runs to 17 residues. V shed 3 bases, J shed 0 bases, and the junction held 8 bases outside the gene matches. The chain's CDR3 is CASSFRRGLGSYNEQFF. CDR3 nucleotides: TGTGCCAGCAGTTTTAGGCGGGGGTTAGGCTCCTACAATGAGCAGTTCTTC.

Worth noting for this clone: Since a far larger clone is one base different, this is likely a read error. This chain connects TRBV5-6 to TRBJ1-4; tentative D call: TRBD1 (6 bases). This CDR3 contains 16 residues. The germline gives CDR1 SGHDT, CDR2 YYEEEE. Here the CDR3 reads CAGSFTGTITNEKLFF. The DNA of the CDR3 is TGTGCCGGCAGCTTTACCGGGACAATCACTAATGAAAAACTGTTTTTT. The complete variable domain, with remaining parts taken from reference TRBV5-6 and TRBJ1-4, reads DAGVTQSPTHLIKTRGQQVTLRCSPKSGHDTVSWYQQALGQGPQFIFQYYEEEERQRGNFPDRFSGHQFPNYSSELNVNALLLGDSALYLCAGSFTGTITNEKLFFGSGTQLSVL.

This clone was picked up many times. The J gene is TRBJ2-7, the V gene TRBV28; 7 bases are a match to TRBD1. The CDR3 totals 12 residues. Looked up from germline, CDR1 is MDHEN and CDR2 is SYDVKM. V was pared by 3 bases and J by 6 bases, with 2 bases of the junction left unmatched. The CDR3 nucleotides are TGTGCCAGCAGTTTGTACAGGGGCGAGCAGTACTTC. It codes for CASSLYRGEQYF.

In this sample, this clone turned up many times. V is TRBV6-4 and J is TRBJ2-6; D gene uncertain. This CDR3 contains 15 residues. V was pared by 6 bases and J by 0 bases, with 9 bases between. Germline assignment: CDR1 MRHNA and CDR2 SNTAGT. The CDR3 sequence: CASSVHLSGANVLTF. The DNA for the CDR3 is TGTGCCAGCAGCGTACACCTCTCTGGGGCCAACGTCCTGACTTTC.

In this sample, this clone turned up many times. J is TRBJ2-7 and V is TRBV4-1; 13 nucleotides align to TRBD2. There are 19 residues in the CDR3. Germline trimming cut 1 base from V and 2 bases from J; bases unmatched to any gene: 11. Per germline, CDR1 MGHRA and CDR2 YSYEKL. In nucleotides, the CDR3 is TGCGCCAGCAGCCAAGTCGGACTAGCGGGAGTTGTGGCCCCCTACGAGCAGTACTTC. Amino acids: CASSQVGLAGVVAPYEQYF.

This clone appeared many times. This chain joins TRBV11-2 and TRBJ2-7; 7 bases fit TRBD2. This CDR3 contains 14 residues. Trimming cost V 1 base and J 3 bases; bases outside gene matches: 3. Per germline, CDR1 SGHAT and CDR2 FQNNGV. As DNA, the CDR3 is TGTGCCAGCAGCTTAGGAGCGGGGCTCTACGAGCAGTACTTC. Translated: CASSLGAGLYEQYF. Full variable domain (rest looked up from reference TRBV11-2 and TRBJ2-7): EAGVAQSPRYKIIEKRQSVAFWCNPISGHATLYWYQQILGQGPKLLIQFQNNGVVDDSQLPKDRFSAERLKGVDSTLKIQPAKLEDSAVYLCASSLGAGLYEQYFGPGTRLTVT.

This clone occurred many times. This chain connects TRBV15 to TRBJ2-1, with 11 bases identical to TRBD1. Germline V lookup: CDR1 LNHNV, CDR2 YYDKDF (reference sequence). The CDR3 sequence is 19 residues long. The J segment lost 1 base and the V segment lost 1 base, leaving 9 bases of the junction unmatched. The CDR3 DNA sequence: TGTGCCACCAGCAGAGGGGTAGACGGGACAGGGGGTTCCTACAATGAGCAGTTCTTC. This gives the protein CATSRGVDGTGGSYNEQFF. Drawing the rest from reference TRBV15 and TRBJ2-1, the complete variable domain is DAMVIQNPRYQVTQFGKPVTLSCSQTLNHNVMYWYQQKSSQAPKLLFHYYDKDFNNEADTPDNFQSRRPNTSFCFLDIRSPGLGDTAMYLCATSRGVDGTGGSYNEQFFGPGTRLTVL.